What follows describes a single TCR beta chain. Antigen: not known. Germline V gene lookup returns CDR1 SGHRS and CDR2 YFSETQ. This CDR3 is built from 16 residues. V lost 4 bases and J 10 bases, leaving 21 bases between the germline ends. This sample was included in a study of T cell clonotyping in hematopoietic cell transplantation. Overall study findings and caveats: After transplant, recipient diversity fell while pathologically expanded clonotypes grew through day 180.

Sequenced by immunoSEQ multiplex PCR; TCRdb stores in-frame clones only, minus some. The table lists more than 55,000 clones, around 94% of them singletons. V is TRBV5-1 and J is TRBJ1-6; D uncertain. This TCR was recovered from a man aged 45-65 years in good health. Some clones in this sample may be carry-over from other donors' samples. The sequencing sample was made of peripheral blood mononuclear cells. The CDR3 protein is CASSRVEVTKGSPLHF. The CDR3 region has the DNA TGCGCCAGCAGCAGGGTTGAGGTAACGAAAGGATCACCCCTCCACTTT.